This T cell receptor (beta chain) was observed in a study of OX40 agonist ivuxolimab in advanced cancers. Overall study context: The drug used for patients, ivuxolimab, was an agonistic anti-OX40 (CD134) antibody.

Comment on this clone: A read error likely explains this, since a far larger clone differs by one base.

Germline V gene lookup returns CDR1 SQVTM and CDR2 ANQGSEA. V lost 3 bases to trimming and J lost 5 bases, with 6 bases between them. This CDR3 is 11 amino acids long. Here immunoSEQ multiplex PCR was the method, and the copy in TCRdb shows in-frame clones only, minus some. In the table there are about 14,000 clones, around three quarters of which are singletons. Peripheral blood came from all dose cohorts at three timepoints. This sequence originates from an adult with an advanced solid tumor such as melanoma, head and neck, liver or kidney cancer. V usage is TRBV29-1 and J usage is TRBJ2-3; D gene ambiguous. Sequencing used CD4+ or CD8+ T cells sorted from blood, obtained in a trial of the OX40 agonist ivuxolimab. The CDR3 is CSVEAGDTQYF. CDR3 bases: TGCAGCGTTGAGGCAGGAGATACGCAGTATTTT.